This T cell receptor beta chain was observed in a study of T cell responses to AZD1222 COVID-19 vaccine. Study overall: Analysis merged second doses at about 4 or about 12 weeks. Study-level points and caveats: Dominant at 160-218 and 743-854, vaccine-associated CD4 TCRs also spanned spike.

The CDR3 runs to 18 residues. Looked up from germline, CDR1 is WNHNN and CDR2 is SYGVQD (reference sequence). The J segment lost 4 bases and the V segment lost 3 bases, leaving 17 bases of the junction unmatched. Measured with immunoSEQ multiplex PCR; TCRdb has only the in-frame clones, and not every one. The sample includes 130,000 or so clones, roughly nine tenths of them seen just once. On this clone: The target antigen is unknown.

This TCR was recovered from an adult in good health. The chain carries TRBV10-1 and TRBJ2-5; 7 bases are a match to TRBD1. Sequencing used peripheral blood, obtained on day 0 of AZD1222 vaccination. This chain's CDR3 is CASSDLRPRQGPIETQYF. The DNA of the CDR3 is TGCGCCAGCAGTGACCTCCGGCCACGACAGGGTCCAATAGAGACCCAGTACTTC.